The 25 T cell receptor beta chains reported below all come from one sample, sequenced in a study of cytomegalovirus exposure and HLA in healthy donors. The PCR ran on 60 Vbeta and 13 Jbeta primers. Sequencing used immunoSEQ multiplex PCR; TCRdb keeps in-frame clones, though not all of them. The sample contains 100,000 to 150,000 clones, over 70% of which appear only once. What was sequenced was PBMCs. All receptors come from a young woman in good health and CMV-seronegative.

The sample holds one count of this clone. The chain joins TRBV7-2 to TRBJ2-2; D remains unclear. From germline, CDR1 is SGHTA and CDR2 FQGNSA. This CDR3 has 14 residues. The V gene lost 5 bases and the J gene lost 6 bases, with 13 bases spanning the gap. CDR3 DNA: TGTGCCAGCAGCCCCCCCCGGTACCCCGGGGAGCTGTTTTTT. Encoded protein: CASSPPRYPGELFF.

The chain employs TRBV7-2 and TRBJ1-1; 8 bases fit TRBD1. Germline V lookup: CDR1 SGHTA, CDR2 FQGNSA. Trimming took 5 bases from V and 10 from J; bases not matched to a gene: 6. This CDR3 region has 12 residues. CDR3 coding DNA: TGTGCCAGCAGCCTCCGGACAGGGAGAGCTTTCTTT. It specifies CASSLRTGRAFF.

The chain links TRBV6-5 to TRBJ2-3; 9 positions agree with TRBD1. Germline CDR1 and CDR2: MNHEY and SVGAGI. Trimming took 8 bases from V and 6 from J; bases not matched to a gene: 9. This CDR3 comprises 14 residues. As DNA, the CDR3 is TGTGCCAGCCGGGGGACAGGGAGATTCGATACGCAGTATTTT. This translates into CASRGTGRFDTQYF.

As for this clone: Distinct nucleotide sequences in the sample also encode this CDR3. The V gene is TRBV19, the J gene TRBJ2-1, with D tentatively TRBD2 (5 bases). Germline CDR1 is LNHDA and CDR2 is SQIVND (reference sequence). V lost 3 bases, J lost 0 bases, and 6 bases lay in between. This CDR3 is 14 amino acids long. DNA for the CDR3: TGTGCCAGTAGTATGAGCGGCTCCTACAATGAGCAGTTCTTC. Protein: CASSMSGSYNEQFF.

This rearrangement joins TRBV19 to TRBJ2-7; D is perhaps TRBD1 (5 bases). V lost 3 bases, J lost 4 bases, and 13 bases lay in between. This CDR3 comprises 14 residues. Germline loops: CDR1 LNHDA, CDR2 SQIVND (reference sequence). The CDR3 nucleotides are TGTGCCAGTAGTATGGCGTCAAGGGGTTACGAGCAGTACTTC. It is translated as CASSMASRGYEQYF.

The V call is TRBV29-1, the J call TRBJ2-3; tentatively, D is TRBD1 (5 bases). Trimming removed 2 bases at V and 1 base at J, with 7 bases between. The germline CDR1 and CDR2 sequences are SQVTM and ANQGSEA. The CDR3 contains 13 residues. The CDR3 DNA follows: TGCAGCGTTGAACAGGGTGGCACAGATACGCAGTATTTT. Translated: CSVEQGGTDTQYF.

The J gene is TRBJ1-1, the V gene TRBV5-1, with D possibly TRBD1 on 5 matching bases. The germline V and J ends were trimmed by 6 bases and 1 base, with 10 bases remaining between them. This CDR3 spans 13 amino acids. Germline CDR1 is SGHRS and CDR2 is YFSETQ. The CDR3 nucleotides read TGCGCCAGCACCGAAGGGGCGAACACTGAAGCTTTCTTT. Translated, it gives CASTEGANTEAFF.

The chain has TRBV30 and TRBJ2-5, with TRBD2 identical over 10 bases. TRBJ2-7 explains the end of the DNA better; the J call may be wrong. CDR3 length equals 12 residues. CDR1 and CDR2 from the germline V gene are GTSNPN and SVGIG (reference sequence). CDR3 region: CAWARLAGEQYF. In DNA form, the CDR3 reads TGTGCCTGGGCTAGACTAGCGGGCGAGCAGTACTTC.

The chain couples TRBV25-1 to TRBJ1-2, with 7 bases matching TRBD1. CDR1 and CDR2 from the germline V gene are MGHDK and SYGVNS. This CDR3 contains 12 residues. The V segment lost 8 bases and the J segment 4 bases; nucleotides outside the gene matches: 4. As DNA, the CDR3 is TGTGCCAGCGGCCGGGACAGCTATGGCTACACCTTC. Translating it yields CASGRDSYGYTF.

A single count supports this clone. This rearrangement joins TRBV13 to TRBJ2-5, with 9 bases matching TRBD2. V was pared by 7 bases and J by 3 bases, with 12 bases of the junction left unmatched. Germline CDR1 PRHDT, CDR2 FYEKMQ (reference sequence). The CDR3 has 16 residues. The CDR3 spells CASTSRLAGAEETQYF. The CDR3 nucleotides are TGTGCCAGCACCTCACGTTTAGCGGGAGCAGAAGAGACCCAGTACTTC.

This clone was seen only a few times. The gene calls are TRBV19 and TRBJ1-2, with D perhaps TRBD1 (5 bases). V shed 3 bases and J shed 5 bases, with 13 bases lying between them. The germline CDR1 and CDR2 sequences are LNHDA and SQIVND (reference sequence). The CDR3 consists of 14 residues. CDR3 DNA: TGTGCCAGTAGTATTCTGGTGGGGCCTTATGGCTACACCTTC. This codes for CASSILVGPYGYTF.

The rearrangement uses TRBV27 and TRBJ1-3; D is unclear. V shed 9 bases and J shed 0 bases, with 12 bases lying between them. The CDR3 is made up of 14 amino acids. Germline CDR1 reads MNHEY; CDR2 reads SMNVEV (reference sequence). The CDR3 DNA sequence: TGTGCCAGGGTCCCGCAGGACTCTGGAAACACCATATATTTT. It is translated as CARVPQDSGNTIYF.

The rearrangement joins TRBV10-3 to TRBJ2-7; the D gene is possibly TRBD1 (6 bases). In germline, CDR1 is ENHRY, CDR2 SYGVKD. V was clipped by 8 bases and J by 3 bases, with 17 bases between them. This CDR3 has 14 amino acids. The CDR3: CAIAEARGRYEQYF. The CDR3 region has the DNA TGTGCCATCGCGGAAGCCAGGGGCCGCTACGAGCAGTACTTC.

The chain has TRBV7-2 and TRBJ1-2; tentative D call: TRBD1 (6 bases). V lost 5 bases and J 4 bases, leaving 11 bases between the germline ends. CDR1 is SGHTA and CDR2 is FQGNSA in the germline V gene. CDR3 size: 13 residues. The DNA of the CDR3 is TGTGCCAGCAGCCCTGGGGGCGCCTATGGCTACACCTTC. It encodes CASSPGGAYGYTF.

The chain links TRBV19 to TRBJ1-5; 8 bases match TRBD1. Germline V CDR1 and CDR2: LNHDA, SQIVND (reference sequence). The junction had 7 bases not matched to a gene; V was cut back by 6 bases and J by 0 bases. This CDR3 spans 16 amino acids. The CDR3 here is CASRPDRVNSNQPQHF. CDR3 bases: TGTGCCAGTAGACCGGACAGGGTGAATAGCAATCAGCCCCAGCATTTT.

The rearrangement joins TRBV9 to TRBJ2-7, with D unresolved. Trimming shortened V by 4 bases and J by 2 bases, and 13 bases separated the two germline ends. The length of the CDR3 is 14 residues. Germline V gene lookup returns CDR1 SGDLS and CDR2 YYNGEE. CDR3: CASSPRLGAYEQYF. CDR3 coding DNA: TGTGCCAGCAGCCCCCGACTCGGCGCCTACGAGCAGTACTTC.

This sequence joins TRBV5-1 and TRBJ1-4; possible D gene TRBD1, 5 bases. The CDR3 sequence is 15 residues long. Trimming took 4 bases from V and 0 from J, leaving 10 bases between them. CDR1 is SGHRS and CDR2 is YFSETQ in the germline V gene. The CDR3 loop is CASSQDRATNEKLFF. The CDR3 DNA reads TGCGCCAGCAGCCAAGACAGAGCAACTAATGAAAAACTGTTTTTT.

This sequence joins TRBV5-1 and TRBJ2-1; TRBD2 matches 9 bases. The CDR3 is 14 residues long. The trim removed 5 bases at V and 7 bases at J, leaving 7 bases unmatched. The germline gives CDR1 SGHRS, CDR2 YFSETQ. CDR3 DNA sequence: TGCGCCAGCAGAAAACTAGCGGGTGATAATGAGCAGTTCTTC. Residues: CASRKLAGDNEQFF. The entire variable domain, with the rest obtained from reference TRBV5-1 and TRBJ2-1, is as follows: KAGVTQTPRYLIKTRGQQVTLSCSPISGHRSVSWYQQTPGQGLQFLFEYFSETQRNKGNFPGRFSGRQFSNSRSEMNVSTLELGDSALYLCASRKLAGDNEQFFGPGTRLTVL.

The CDR3 DNA sequence: TGTGCCAGCAGCCGACCGGGACAGGGGCCAAACACCATATATTTT. Translating gives CASSRPGQGPNTIYF. The chain combines TRBV7-8 with TRBJ1-3, with TRBD1 identical over 10 bases. This CDR3 is built from 15 residues. Germline V lookup: CDR1 SGHVS, CDR2 FQNEAQ. Unmatched junction bases numbered 7, after V lost 5 bases and J lost 6 bases.

The CDR3 reads CSARDGASWYF. The CDR3, as DNA: TGCAGTGCTAGAGATGGGGCTAGTTGGTATTTT. The chain carries TRBV20-1 and TRBJ2-3; the D gene is possibly TRBD1 (5 bases). Per germline, CDR1 DFQATT and CDR2 SNEGSKA (reference sequence). V was pared by 0 bases and J by 14 bases, with 12 bases between. The CDR3 loop spans 11 amino acids.

The rearrangement joins TRBV7-8 to TRBJ1-4; TRBD1 agrees at 9 bases. The length of the CDR3 is 13 residues. The trim removed 8 bases at V and 5 bases at J, leaving 3 bases unmatched. Germline V lookup: CDR1 SGHVS, CDR2 FQNEAQ. The CDR3, as DNA: TGTGCCAGCGGGGGGACAGGGAATGAAAAACTGTTTTTT. Amino acid sequence: CASGGTGNEKLFF.

This clone occurred a few times. V and J are TRBV6-4 and TRBJ1-2; D may be TRBD1 (6 bases). The CDR3 is made up of 15 amino acids. V was cut by 3 bases and J by 4 bases, with 15 bases left in between. Germline CDR1 MRHNA, CDR2 SNTAGT. The CDR3 DNA is TGTGCCAGCAGTGAAAGTTCTTTCAGGGGCTATGGCTACACCTTC. Translation gives CASSESSFRGYGYTF.

This CDR3 is CASSYQLGTGETQYF. In DNA, the CDR3 is TGTGCCAGCAGTTACCAGCTAGGGACAGGGGAGACCCAGTACTTC. The chain uses TRBV6-5 and TRBJ2-5, with 9 bases that match TRBD1. Germline V gene sequence: CDR1 MNHEY, CDR2 SVGAGI. Losses at the gene ends were 2 bases for V and 5 bases for J; bases not matched to a gene: 6. The CDR3 is made up of 15 amino acids.

The gene calls are TRBV5-1 and TRBJ1-5; D unclear. The CDR3 runs to 15 residues. The V gene's germline CDR1 is SGHRS and CDR2 YFSETQ. Between the trimmed V and J ends, which lost 0 bases and 1 base, there was a span of 8 bases. As DNA, the CDR3 is TGCGCCAGCAGCTTGGAAGGCGGCAGCAATCAGCCCCAGCATTTT. Protein product: CASSLEGGSNQPQHF.

This clone has just one count. As DNA, the CDR3 is TGTGCCTGGAGTGTACCAGGGAAGCAAGAGACCCAGTACTTC. Its translation is CAWSVPGKQETQYF. This rearrangement joins TRBV30 to TRBJ2-5, with TRBD1 as a possible D gene (5 bases). There are 14 residues in the CDR3. From germline, CDR1 is GTSNPN and CDR2 SVGIG (reference sequence). Between the trimmed V and J ends, which lost 0 bases and 2 bases, there was a span of 10 bases.